One and the same sample provided the 24 T cell receptor beta chains below, sequenced in a study of cytomegalovirus exposure and HLA in healthy donors. The PCR made use of 60 Vbeta and 13 Jbeta primers. Generated by immunoSEQ multiplex PCR, the TCRdb table keeps only in-frame clones and is missing some. The table has 98,000 or so clones, 76% seen once. Sequencing was done on a sample of PBMCs. The receptors shown here come from a man aged 35 to 55 in good health and CMV-seronegative.

This chain joins TRBV28 and TRBJ2-2; D not certain. The V end was cut by 10 bases, the J end by 8 bases, with 8 bases between. Germline loops: CDR1 MDHEN, CDR2 SYDVKM. There are 10 residues in the CDR3. CDR3: CAISKGELFF. In DNA, the CDR3 is TGTGCCATCTCTAAGGGGGAGCTGTTTTTT.

The sample holds a few counts of this clone. The chain employs TRBV6-1 and TRBJ1-2; 8 bases agree with TRBD1. Germline trimming cut 6 bases from V and 3 bases from J; bases unmatched to any gene: 6. This CDR3 region has 14 residues. From germline, CDR1 is MNHNS and CDR2 SASEGT. DNA of the CDR3: TGTGCCAGCAGACCAGCAGGGGGCGACTATGGCTACACCTTC. Protein sequence: CASRPAGGDYGYTF.

The V call is TRBV6-6, the J call TRBJ2-7; 7 bases align to TRBD2. There are 14 residues in the CDR3. The V gene end was trimmed by 6 bases and the J gene end by 2 bases; junction bases not matched to a gene: 7. Looked up from germline, CDR1 is MNHNY and CDR2 is SVGAGI (reference sequence). The CDR3 coding sequence is TGTGCCAGCAGCTCAAGCGGGGTGACCTACGAGCAGTACTTC. Translating it yields CASSSSGVTYEQYF.

The chain couples TRBV9 to TRBJ2-1, with 8 positions matching TRBD1. The germline gives CDR1 SGDLS, CDR2 YYNGEE. V lost 2 bases, J lost 6 bases, and 1 base stayed unmatched. The CDR3 spans 13 residues. DNA of the CDR3: TGTGCCAGCAGCGTGGACAGGGCCAATGAGCAGTTCTTC. Translation gives CASSVDRANEQFF.

In its sample, this clone was seen once. The chain couples TRBV27 to TRBJ2-1; TRBD2 matches at 12 bases. With 4 bases clipped from V and 5 bases from J, the junction kept 3 bases outside the gene matches. CDR3 length: 15 amino acids. In germline, CDR1 is MNHEY, CDR2 SMNVEV (reference sequence). CDR3 sequence reads: CASSSRLAGDNEQFF. CDR3 in DNA: TGTGCCAGCAGTTCGCGACTAGCGGGAGACAATGAGCAGTTCTTC.

The chain employs TRBV2 and TRBJ1-5, with 9 positions matching TRBD1. V lost 3 bases and J lost 6; bases outside the gene matches: 3. CDR3 size: 14 residues. The V gene's germline CDR1 is SNHLY and CDR2 FYNNEI. CDR3 amino acids: CASSDPDRGQPQHF. The DNA for the CDR3 is TGTGCCAGCAGTGACCCGGACAGGGGTCAGCCCCAGCATTTT.

The chain couples TRBV7-2 to TRBJ1-1; no reliable D call. CDR3 length equals 13 residues. Germline CDR1 SGHTA, CDR2 FQGNSA. V dropped 5 bases and J dropped 4 bases, with 11 bases sitting between them. DNA of the CDR3: TGTGCCAGCAGCCGATCGCGGGGCACTGAAGCTTTCTTT. Its translation is CASSRSRGTEAFF. The whole variable domain, filled in from reference TRBV7-2 and TRBJ1-1, reads GAGVSQSPSNKVTEKGKDVELRCDPISGHTALYWYRQSLGQGLEFLIYFQGNSAPDKSGLPSDRFSAERTGGSVSTLTIQRTQQEDSAVYLCASSRSRGTEAFFGQGTRLTVV.

This chain joins TRBV18 and TRBJ2-7; TRBD1 aligns across 7 bases. Germline-derived CDR1 and CDR2 are KGHSH and LQKENI. V lost 3 bases and J lost 5; bases outside the gene matches: 10. The CDR3 is made up of 15 amino acids. In DNA, the CDR3 is TGTGCCAGCTCACCTACCGACAGGGCGAAGGACGAGCAGTACTTC. Residues: CASSPTDRAKDEQYF.

The chain employs TRBV7-3 and TRBJ2-7; D might be TRBD1 (7 bases). The CDR3 loop spans 14 amino acids. Looked up from germline, CDR1 is SGHTA and CDR2 is FQGTGA. Trimming stripped 5 bases from V and 0 bases from J, with 11 bases between. CDR3 protein: CASSPGGTSYEQYF. CDR3 DNA sequence: TGTGCCAGCAGCCCAGGGGGGACCTCCTACGAGCAGTACTTC.

The rearrangement joins TRBV9 to TRBJ2-1; TRBD1 matches at 10 bases. The CDR3 is 16 residues long. Unmatched junction bases numbered 6, after V lost 0 bases and J lost 6 bases. Germline V gives CDR1 SGDLS, CDR2 YYNGEE. The CDR3: CASSVVGTGEGNEQFF. The CDR3 nucleotides read TGTGCCAGCAGCGTAGTAGGGACAGGGGAAGGCAATGAGCAGTTCTTC.

The gene calls are TRBV9 and TRBJ1-1, with TRBD1 matching 8 bases. Germline values: CDR1 SGDLS, CDR2 YYNGEE. This CDR3 has 14 residues. After removal of 3 bases from V and 1 base from J, the junction contained 2 bases not matched to a gene. The CDR3 protein is CASSAGGGNTEAFF. CDR3 sequence (DNA): TGTGCCAGCAGCGCAGGGGGCGGGAACACTGAAGCTTTCTTT.

The table lists this clone with a few counts. The chain carries TRBV6-1 and TRBJ2-3; 7 bases align to TRBD2. The ends lost 7 bases at V and 7 bases at J; junction bases unmatched: 14. The CDR3 is 15 amino acids. The V gene's germline CDR1 is MNHNS and CDR2 SASEGT. Written as DNA, the CDR3 is TGTGCCAGCACCTCCCTCGATGGGGGGGTAAATACGCAGTATTTT. Translating it yields CASTSLDGGVNTQYF.

The J gene is TRBJ2-6, the V gene TRBV19, with TRBD2 as a possible D gene (6 bases). The V gene's germline CDR1 is LNHDA and CDR2 SQIVND (reference sequence). The CDR3 has 16 residues. Trimming pared 3 bases from V and 3 bases from J, leaving 12 bases between. In nucleotides, the CDR3 is TGTGCCAGTAGTATCAATACAGCGGGTGGGGCCAACGTCCTGACTTTC. Translating gives CASSINTAGGANVLTF.

A few counts support this clone. The chain couples TRBV29-1 to TRBJ2-3; the match to TRBD2 covers 13 bases. CDR1 and CDR2 (germline): SQVTM, ANQGSEA. CDR3 length: 16 residues. V lost 0 bases and J lost 5; bases outside the gene matches: 5. The CDR3 DNA reads as TGCAGCGTTGAAGATACTAGCGGGGGGGTTGGAGATACGCAGTATTTT. As protein: CSVEDTSGGVGDTQYF.

The chain links TRBV5-1 to TRBJ2-7; 7 bases fit TRBD2. Losses at the gene ends were 0 bases for V and 3 bases for J; bases not matched to a gene: 6. The length of the CDR3 is 15 residues. Per germline, CDR1 SGHRS and CDR2 YFSETQ. CDR3 residues: CASSLARGEHYEQYF. The CDR3 nucleotides read TGCGCCAGCAGCTTGGCCCGGGGGGAGCACTACGAGCAGTACTTC.

In nucleotides, the CDR3 is TGCGCCAGCAGCCAAGTTGATATGGGCTTTCGTGTTCAGCCCCAGCATTTT. Protein: CASSQVDMGFRVQPQHF. V is TRBV4-1 and J is TRBJ1-5; no firm D call. This CDR3 region has 17 residues. V was cut by 1 base and J by 6 bases, with 19 bases left in between. Germline loops: CDR1 MGHRA, CDR2 YSYEKL.

This rearrangement joins TRBV6-6 to TRBJ2-7; TRBD1 matches 9 bases. V dropped 0 bases and J dropped 5; count of bases not matched to a gene: 5. The CDR3 covers 15 residues. Germline-derived CDR1 and CDR2 are MNHNY and SVGAGI (reference sequence). The CDR3 sequence is CASSYSTGGRNEQYF. The CDR3 bases are TGTGCCAGCAGTTACTCGACAGGGGGTAGGAACGAGCAGTACTTC.

The V call is TRBV9, the J call TRBJ2-7; 8 nucleotides match TRBD2. J gave up 6 bases and V 4 bases, and 6 bases lay outside the gene matches. Germline V gene data show CDR1 as SGDLS and CDR2 as YYNGEE. CDR3 length: 13 residues. This chain's CDR3 is CASSKGLEGEQYF. CDR3 coding DNA: TGTGCCAGCAGCAAGGGACTAGAGGGCGAGCAGTACTTC.

Concerning this clone: Sequence at one end of the junction differs from germline and may be a read error. The chain recombines TRBV7-9 with TRBJ2-7, with a tentative D call TRBD1 (6 bases). Germline V lookup: CDR1 SEHNR, CDR2 FQNEAQ (reference sequence). The CDR3 is 16 residues long. CDR3 region: CSSSYPGSGADYEQYF. The CDR3 DNA follows: TGTTCCAGCAGCTACCCCGGGTCAGGGGCAGACTACGAGCAGTACTTC.

This clone has only a few counts. V usage is TRBV10-3 and J usage is TRBJ1-2; 8 bases map to TRBD1. Trimming cost V 3 bases and J 8 bases; bases outside gene matches: 2. From germline, CDR1 is ENHRY and CDR2 SYGVKD. The CDR3 is 12 amino acids. In DNA, the CDR3 is TGTGCCATCAGTGACAGGGGGCTCGGCTACACCTTC. Translation: CAISDRGLGYTF.

This sequence joins TRBV19 and TRBJ2-7; no definite D call. The CDR3 is 16 residues long. The V end lost 3 bases, the J end lost 7 bases, and 22 bases lay between the germline ends. The germline V gene has CDR1 LNHDA and CDR2 SQIVND (reference sequence). The CDR3 DNA follows: TGTGCCAGTAGTATCCTCGGGTCGGCGGCCCTGAGGGAGCAGTACTTC. This encodes CASSILGSAALREQYF.

Concerning this clone: Other nucleotide sequences in the sample specify the same CDR3. The chain uses TRBV10-2 and TRBJ2-3; 9 bases align to TRBD2. The junction had 4 bases not matched to a gene; V was cut back by 8 bases and J by 4 bases. In germline, CDR1 is WSHSY, CDR2 SAAADI. The CDR3 has 13 amino acids. Here the CDR3 reads CASLAGAADTQYF. The CDR3 DNA reads as TGCGCCAGCTTAGCGGGAGCGGCAGATACGCAGTATTTT.

This sequence joins TRBV27 and TRBJ1-5; TRBD1 matches 7 bases. The junction had 10 bases not matched to a gene; V was cut back by 6 bases and J by 2 bases. The CDR3 runs to 16 residues. Germline V CDR1 and CDR2: MNHEY, SMNVEV (reference sequence). The CDR3 region has the DNA TGTGCCAGCAGCCCTGGGACAGTCAGAGGCAATCAGCCCCAGCATTTT. This gives the protein CASSPGTVRGNQPQHF.

The rearrangement uses TRBV27 and TRBJ2-5; no definite D call. TRBJ2-7 matches the DNA end more closely, so the J call is doubtful. There are 11 residues in the CDR3. Germline V CDR1 and CDR2: MNHEY, SMNVEV (reference sequence). Here the CDR3 DNA reads TGTGCCAGCAGTTCATCCTACGAGCAGTACTTC. Amino acids: CASSSSYEQYF.